The sequence of this TCR beta chain was determined in a study of T cell responses to AZD1222 COVID-19 vaccine. The study's findings and limits: Baseline antibody screening turned up just a handful of seropositive AZD1222 recipients. Donors in the cohort were predominantly white British and more often female, and clonal diversity was possibly underestimated.

Only in-frame clones appear in the TCRdb table, and some are missing; sequencing was by immunoSEQ multiplex PCR. Of some 100,000 clones listed, 86% are singletons. On this clone itself: The antigen is undetermined.

This CDR3 contains 15 residues. V shed 5 bases, J shed 4 bases, and the junction held 6 bases outside the gene matches. Germline V lookup: CDR1 MDHEN, CDR2 SYDVKM. This sequence originates from an adult in good health. The specimen comprised peripheral blood, sampled on day 0 of AZD1222 vaccination. V and J are TRBV28 and TRBJ1-5, with 9 bases aligning to TRBD1. In DNA, the CDR3 is TGTGCCAGCAGTCCTACAGGGGGCGGAAATCAGCCCCAGCATTTT. Translating gives CASSPTGGGNQPQHF. Using reference TRBV28 and TRBJ1-5 for the parts outside the CDR3, the full variable domain is DVKVTQSSRYLVKRTGEKVFLECVQDMDHENMFWYRQDPGLGLRLIYFSYDVKMKEKGDIPEGYSVSREKKERFSLILESASTNQTSMYLCASSPTGGGNQPQHFGDGTRLSIL.